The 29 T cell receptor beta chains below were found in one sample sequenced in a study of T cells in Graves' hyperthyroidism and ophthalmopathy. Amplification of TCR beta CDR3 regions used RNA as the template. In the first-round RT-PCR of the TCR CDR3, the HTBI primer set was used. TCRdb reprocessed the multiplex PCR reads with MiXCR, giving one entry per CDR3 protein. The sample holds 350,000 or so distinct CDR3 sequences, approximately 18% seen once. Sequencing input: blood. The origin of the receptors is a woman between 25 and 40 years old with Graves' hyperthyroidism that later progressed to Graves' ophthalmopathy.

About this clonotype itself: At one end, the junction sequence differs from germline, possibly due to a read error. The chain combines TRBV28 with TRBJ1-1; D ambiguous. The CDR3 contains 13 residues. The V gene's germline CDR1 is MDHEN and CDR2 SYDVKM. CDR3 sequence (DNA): TGTGCCAGCAGTTTTCTCCACGGCACTGAAGCTCTCTTT. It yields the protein CASSFLHGTEALF.

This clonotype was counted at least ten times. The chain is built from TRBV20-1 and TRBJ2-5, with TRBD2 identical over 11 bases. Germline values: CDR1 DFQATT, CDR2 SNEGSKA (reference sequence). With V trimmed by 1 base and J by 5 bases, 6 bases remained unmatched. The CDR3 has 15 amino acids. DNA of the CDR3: TGCAGTGCTAGAGTGGCTAGCGGGGGGTGGGAGACCCAGTACTTC. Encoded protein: CSARVASGGWETQYF.

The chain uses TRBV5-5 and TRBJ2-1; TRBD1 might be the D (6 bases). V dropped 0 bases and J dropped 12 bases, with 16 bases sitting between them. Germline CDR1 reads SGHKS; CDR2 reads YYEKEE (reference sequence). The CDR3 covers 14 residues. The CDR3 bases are TGTGCCAGCAGCTTGGGGCAGGGGTCGTCCGGGCAGTTCTTC. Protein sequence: CASSLGQGSSGQFF.

In DNA form, the CDR3 reads TGTGCCATCAGTGAGTCGGGCGTAAGCTATGGCTACACCTTC. Translation gives CAISESGVSYGYTF. The rearrangement uses TRBV10-3 and TRBJ1-2, with D uncertain. The CDR3 consists of 14 residues. Germline V gives CDR1 ENHRY, CDR2 SYGVKD. V gave up 0 bases and J gave up 4 bases, with 9 bases separating them.

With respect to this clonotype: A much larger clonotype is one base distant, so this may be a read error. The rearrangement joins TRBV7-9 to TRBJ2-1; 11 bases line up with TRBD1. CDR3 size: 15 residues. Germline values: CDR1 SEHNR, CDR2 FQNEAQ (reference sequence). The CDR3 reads CAGSLGQGAANEQFF. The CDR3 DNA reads TGTGCCGGCAGCCTCGGACAGGGGGCGGCCAATGAGCAGTTCTTC.

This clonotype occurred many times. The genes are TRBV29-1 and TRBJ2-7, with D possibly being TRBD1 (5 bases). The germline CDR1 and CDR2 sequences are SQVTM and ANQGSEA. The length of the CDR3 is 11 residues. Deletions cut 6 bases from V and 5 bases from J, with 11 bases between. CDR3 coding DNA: TGCAGCGTAATCAGGGTGGACGAGCAGTACTTC. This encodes CSVIRVDEQYF.

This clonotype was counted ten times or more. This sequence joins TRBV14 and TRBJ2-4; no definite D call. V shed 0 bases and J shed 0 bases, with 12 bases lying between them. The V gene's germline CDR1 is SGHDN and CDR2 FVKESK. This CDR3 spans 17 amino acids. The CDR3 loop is CASSQERQALAKNIQYF. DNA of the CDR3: TGTGCCAGCAGCCAAGAACGCCAGGCACTAGCCAAAAACATTCAGTACTTC.

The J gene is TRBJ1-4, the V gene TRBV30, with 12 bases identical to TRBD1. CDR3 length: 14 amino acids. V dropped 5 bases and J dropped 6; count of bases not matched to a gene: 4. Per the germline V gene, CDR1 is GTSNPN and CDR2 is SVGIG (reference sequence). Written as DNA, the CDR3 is TGTGCCTGGGGGCGGGACAGGGGGCATGAAAAACTGTTTTTT. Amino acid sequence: CAWGRDRGHEKLFF.

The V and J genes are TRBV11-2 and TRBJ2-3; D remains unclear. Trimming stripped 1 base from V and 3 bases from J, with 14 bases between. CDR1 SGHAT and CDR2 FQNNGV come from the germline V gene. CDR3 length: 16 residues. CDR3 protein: CASSLGHHYTTDTQYF. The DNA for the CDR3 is TGTGCCAGCAGCTTAGGACATCACTACACAACAGATACGCAGTATTTT.

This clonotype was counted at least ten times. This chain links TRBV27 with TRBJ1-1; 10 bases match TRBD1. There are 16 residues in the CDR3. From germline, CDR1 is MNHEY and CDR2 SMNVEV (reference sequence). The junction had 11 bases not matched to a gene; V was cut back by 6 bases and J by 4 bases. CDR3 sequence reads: CASRSLGTGVLTEAFF. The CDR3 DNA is TGTGCCAGCAGGTCCTTAGGGACAGGGGTTCTCACTGAAGCTTTCTTT.

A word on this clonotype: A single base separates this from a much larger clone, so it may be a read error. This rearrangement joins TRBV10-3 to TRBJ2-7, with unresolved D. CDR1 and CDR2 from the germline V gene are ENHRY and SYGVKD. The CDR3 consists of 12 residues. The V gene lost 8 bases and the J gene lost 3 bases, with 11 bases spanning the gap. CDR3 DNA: TGTGCCATCCGAAAAGACGGCTACGAGCAGTACTTC. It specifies CAIRKDGYEQYF.

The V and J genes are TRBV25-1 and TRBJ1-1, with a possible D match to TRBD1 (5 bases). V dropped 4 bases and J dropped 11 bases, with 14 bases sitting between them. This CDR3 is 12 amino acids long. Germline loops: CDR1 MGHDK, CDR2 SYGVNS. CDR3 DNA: TGTGCCAGCAGTGCCGGGCGGGGCCGCGCTTTCTTT. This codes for CASSAGRGRAFF.

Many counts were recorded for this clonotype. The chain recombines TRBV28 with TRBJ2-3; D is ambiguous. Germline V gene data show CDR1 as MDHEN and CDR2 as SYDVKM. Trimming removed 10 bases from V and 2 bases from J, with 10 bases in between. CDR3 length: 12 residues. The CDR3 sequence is CAISRYTDTQYF. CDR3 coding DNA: TGTGCCATTTCTAGATACACAGATACGCAGTATTTT. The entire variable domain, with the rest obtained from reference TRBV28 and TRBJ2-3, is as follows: DVKVTQSSRYLVKRTGEKVFLECVQDMDHENMFWYRQDPGLGLRLIYFSYDVKMKEKGDIPEGYSVSREKKERFSLILESASTNQTSMYLCAISRYTDTQYFGPGTRLTVL.

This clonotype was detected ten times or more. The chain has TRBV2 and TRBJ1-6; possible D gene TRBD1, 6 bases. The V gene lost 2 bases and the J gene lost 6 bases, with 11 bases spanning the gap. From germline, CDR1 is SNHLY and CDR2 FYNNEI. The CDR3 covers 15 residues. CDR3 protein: CASSELWGANSPLHF. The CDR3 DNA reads TGTGCCAGCAGTGAACTGTGGGGGGCTAATTCACCCCTCCACTTT.

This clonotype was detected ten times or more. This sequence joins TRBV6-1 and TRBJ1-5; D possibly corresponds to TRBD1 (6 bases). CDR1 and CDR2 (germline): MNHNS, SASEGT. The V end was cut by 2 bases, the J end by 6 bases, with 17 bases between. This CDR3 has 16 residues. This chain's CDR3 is CASSEIGQGKGQPQHF. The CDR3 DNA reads TGTGCCAGCAGTGAAATCGGGCAGGGGAAGGGTCAGCCCCAGCATTTT.

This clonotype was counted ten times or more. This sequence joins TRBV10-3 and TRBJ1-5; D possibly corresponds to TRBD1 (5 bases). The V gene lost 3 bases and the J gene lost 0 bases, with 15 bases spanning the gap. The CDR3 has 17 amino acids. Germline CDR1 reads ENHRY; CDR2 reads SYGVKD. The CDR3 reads CAISEQQTANSNQPQHF. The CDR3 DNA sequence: TGTGCCATCAGTGAACAACAGACAGCAAATAGCAATCAGCCCCAGCATTTT.

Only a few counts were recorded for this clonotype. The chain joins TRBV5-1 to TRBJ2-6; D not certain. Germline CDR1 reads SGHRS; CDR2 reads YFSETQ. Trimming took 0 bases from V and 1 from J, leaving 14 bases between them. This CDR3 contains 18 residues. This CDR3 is CASSLAEGPFSGANVLTF. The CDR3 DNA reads TGCGCCAGCAGCTTGGCCGAAGGACCCTTTTCTGGGGCCAACGTCCTGACTTTC.

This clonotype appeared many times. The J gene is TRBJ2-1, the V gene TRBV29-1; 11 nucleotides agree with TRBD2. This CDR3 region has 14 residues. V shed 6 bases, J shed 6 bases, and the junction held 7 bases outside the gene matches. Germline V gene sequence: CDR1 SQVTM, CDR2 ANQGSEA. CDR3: CSVVTSGSPNEQFF. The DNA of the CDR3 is TGCAGCGTGGTCACTAGCGGGAGTCCCAATGAGCAGTTCTTC.

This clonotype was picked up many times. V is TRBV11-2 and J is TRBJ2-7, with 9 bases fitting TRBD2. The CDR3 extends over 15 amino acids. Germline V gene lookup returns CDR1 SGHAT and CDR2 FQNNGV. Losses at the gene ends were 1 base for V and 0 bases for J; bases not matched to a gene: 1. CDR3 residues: CASSLASGDSYEQYF. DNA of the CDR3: TGTGCCAGCAGCTTAGCTAGCGGGGACTCCTACGAGCAGTACTTC.

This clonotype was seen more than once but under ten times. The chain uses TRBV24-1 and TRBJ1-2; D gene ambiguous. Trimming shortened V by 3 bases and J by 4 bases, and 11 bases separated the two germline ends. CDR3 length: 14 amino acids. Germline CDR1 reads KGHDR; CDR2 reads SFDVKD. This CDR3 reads CATSDTDGLYGYTF. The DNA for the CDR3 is TGTGCCACCAGTGATACCGACGGTCTCTATGGCTACACCTTC.

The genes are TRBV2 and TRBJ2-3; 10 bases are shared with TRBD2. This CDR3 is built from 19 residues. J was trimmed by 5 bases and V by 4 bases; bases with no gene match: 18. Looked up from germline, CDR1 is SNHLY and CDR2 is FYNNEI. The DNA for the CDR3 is TGTGCCAGCAGTGGGAGGGCTAGCGGGGGCGGTCTCGACCGAGATACGCAGTATTTT. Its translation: CASSGRASGGGLDRDTQYF.

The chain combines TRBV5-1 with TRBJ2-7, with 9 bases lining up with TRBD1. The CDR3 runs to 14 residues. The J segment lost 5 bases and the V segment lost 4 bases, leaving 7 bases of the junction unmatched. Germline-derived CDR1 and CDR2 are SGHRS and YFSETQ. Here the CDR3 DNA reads TGCGCCAGCAGCGGGGGGACAGGGACGGACGAGCAGTACTTC. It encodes CASSGGTGTDEQYF.

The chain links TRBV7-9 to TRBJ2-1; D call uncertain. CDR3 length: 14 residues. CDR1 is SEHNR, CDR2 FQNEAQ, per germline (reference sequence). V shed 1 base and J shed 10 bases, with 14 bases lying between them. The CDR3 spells CASSLGGLGWEQFF. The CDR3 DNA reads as TGTGCCAGCAGCTTAGGCGGCCTTGGATGGGAGCAGTTCTTC.

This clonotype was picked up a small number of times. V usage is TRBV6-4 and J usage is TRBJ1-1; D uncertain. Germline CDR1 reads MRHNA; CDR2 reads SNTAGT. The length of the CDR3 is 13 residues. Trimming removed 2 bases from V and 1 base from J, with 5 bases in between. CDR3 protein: CASSDTRNTEAFF. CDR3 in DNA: TGTGCCAGCAGTGACACGCGGAACACTGAAGCTTTCTTT.

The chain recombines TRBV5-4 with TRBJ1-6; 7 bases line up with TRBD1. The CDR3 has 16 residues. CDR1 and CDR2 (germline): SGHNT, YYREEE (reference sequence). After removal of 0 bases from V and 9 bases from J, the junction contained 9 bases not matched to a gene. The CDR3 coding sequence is TGTGCCAGCAGCTTGGGGGGACAGCCCCTACGTTCACCCCTCCACTTT. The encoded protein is CASSLGGQPLRSPLHF.

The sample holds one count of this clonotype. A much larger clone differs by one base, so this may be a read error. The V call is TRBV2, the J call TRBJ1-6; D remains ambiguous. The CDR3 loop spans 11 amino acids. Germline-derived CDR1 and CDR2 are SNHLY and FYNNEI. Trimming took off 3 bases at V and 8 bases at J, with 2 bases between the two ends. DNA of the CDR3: TGTGCCAGCAGTGACGATTCACCCCTCCACTTT. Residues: CASSDDSPLHF.

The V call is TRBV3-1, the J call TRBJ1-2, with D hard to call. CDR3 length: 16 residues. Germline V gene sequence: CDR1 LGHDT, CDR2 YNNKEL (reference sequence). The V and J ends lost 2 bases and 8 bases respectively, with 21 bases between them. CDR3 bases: TGTGCCAGCAGCCAACACGCCGCAAACCTTCTCGAGGGCTACACCTTC. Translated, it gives CASSQHAANLLEGYTF.

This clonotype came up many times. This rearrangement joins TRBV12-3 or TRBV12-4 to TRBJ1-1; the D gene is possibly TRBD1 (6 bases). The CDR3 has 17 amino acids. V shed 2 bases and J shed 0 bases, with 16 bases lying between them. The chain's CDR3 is CASSLKLRPGVNTEAFF. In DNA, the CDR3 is TGTGCCAGCAGTTTAAAGCTTCGTCCAGGGGTGAACACTGAAGCTTTCTTT.

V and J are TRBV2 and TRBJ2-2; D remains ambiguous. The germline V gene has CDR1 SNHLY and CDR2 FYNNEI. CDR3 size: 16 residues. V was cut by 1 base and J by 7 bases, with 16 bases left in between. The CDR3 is CASSEGVTGRFGELFF. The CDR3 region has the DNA TGTGCCAGCAGTGAAGGGGTGACTGGTCGTTTCGGGGAGCTGTTTTTT.